This T cell receptor beta chain was found in a study of T cell clonality in common variable immunodeficiency. As for this clone: The CDR3 end lies 3 residues beyond the end of the read and is filled in from the germline J gene.

Produced via immunoSEQ multiplex PCR; TCRdb's table is partial and in-frame only. This sample comprises 40,000 to 45,000 clones, none seen once only. Germline V CDR1 and CDR2: SNHLY, FYNNEI. The CDR3 has 12 residues. Trimming removed 11 bases from V and 4 bases from J, with 12 bases in between. The clonotype comes from a person aged 18 to 75 in good health. Sequencing input: peripheral blood mononuclear cells. The chain couples TRBV2 to TRBJ1-3; D gene unclear. CDR3 protein: CAVYSSGNTIYF. The CDR3 bases that were read are TGTGCCGTCTATTCGTCGGGAAACACC. The full variable domain, rest sourced from reference TRBV2 and TRBJ1-3, is EPEVTQTPSHQVTQMGQEVILRCVPISNHLYFYWYRQILGQKVEFLVSFYNNEISEKSEIFDDQFSVERPDGSNFTLKIRSTKLEDSAMYFCAVYSSGNTIYFGEGSWLTVV.